This T cell receptor beta chain emerged from a study of T-cell reconstitution after alpha-beta-depleted transplantation in children. Study observations and caveats: Diversity of TCRbeta at day 60 was high in some patients, arising from surviving recipient T cells and thymic progenitors. Reportedly, only several hundred clones from non-depleted graft cells drove alpha-beta T-cell counts at about two months.

CDR1 and CDR2 from the germline V gene are LGHDT and YNNKEL (reference sequence). Deletions cut 3 bases from V and 7 bases from J, with 22 bases between. The CDR3 consists of 16 residues. This clonotype appeared a few times. Antigen unknown. Molecular barcoding with unique molecular identifiers was used for the TCRbeta library. MiXCR was run by TCRdb on the PCR reads, yielding one entry per CDR3 protein. Seen here are about 250,000 distinct CDR3 sequences, about 24% observed once, and the top ten hold under 5.5%. The J gene is TRBJ2-7, the V gene TRBV3-1; D might be TRBD1 (6 bases). The specimen comprised PBMCs, mostly from graft donor cells, sampled 360 days after TCRalphabeta/CD19-depleted stem cell transplant. This TCR was sampled from a female patient between 2 and 10 years old who had a stem cell transplant for congenital amegakaryocytic thrombocytopenia, so the T cells may come from the graft donor. CDR3 loop: CASSHDWGRGPLEQYF. CDR3 sequence (DNA): TGTGCCAGCAGCCACGACTGGGGCAGGGGCCCTTTAGAGCAGTACTTC.